This T cell receptor beta chain came from a study of spatial heterogeneity in lung cancer (dated by TCRdb to between 2018 and 2021). For context, the study as a whole: Beta-chain transcripts were consistently detected in greater numbers than alpha-chain transcripts, which likely reflected higher beta-chain transcript abundance. In the raw uncorrected reads, each unique combination of TCR and UMI appeared more than ten times on average. At surgery, both alpha and beta chains were TCR-sequenced in about 200 tumor regions, 63 to 65 matched nontumor lung samples and a few dozen PBMC samples. The study linked features of the TCR repertoire to counts of nonsynonymous mutations, which were determined by whole-exome sequencing of tumor tissue. TCR alpha and beta repertoires were quantitatively compared across multiple tumor regions, matched nontumor lung and blood in non-small cell lung cancer. Paper-wide results and their limitations: Additional single-cell paired TCR alpha and beta sequencing was considered necessary to confirm, at a functional level, the hypothesis that regional TCRs recognize regional mutations. Ubiquitous expanded tumor TCRs were detected in blood more often at tumor resection than at routine follow-up.

About this clonotype: Its antigen remains undetermined. No base quality information exists; no much larger clone differs at one position.

What this sample's time point label stands for: sample taken at primary tumor resection. For TCR sequencing, whole RNA was extracted from tumor and nontumor lung tissue, or from cryopreserved PBMC samples, and no cell sorting was done. Samples were obtained from 72 patients with early-stage, untreated non-small cell lung cancer from the lung TRACERx cohort. Only patients with enough RNA available from two or more tumor regions were chosen for TCR sequencing. Library construction relied on 5' RACE. The data were produced on a NextSeq 500. In the TCR library protocol, a unique molecular identifier was attached to each TCR cDNA molecule so that PCR and sequencing errors could be corrected. The authors' pipeline ran thus. TCR identification, UMI-based error correction and CDR3 extraction were all carried out with Decombinator tools. Expanded TCRs were defined as those above a frequency of 2 per 1,000, corresponding to the top 1% of the tumor frequency distribution. Rényi diversity was computed with the R vegan package after subsampling each repertoire 100 times to 5,000 TCRs. CDR3 similarity networks were constructed using string-kernel similarity of amino acid triplets, with links drawn between CDR3s whose pairwise similarity was above 0.82. TCRdb took the public reads, trimmed them with fastp at Q25, ran MiXCR for clone calling and kept in-frame beta chains. Entries that share a CDR3 protein sequence are merged under the most common genes and DNA. It is TCRdb's table, rather than the study itself, that gives the V and J calls and clone size. The sample includes about 48,000 distinct CDR3 sequences, with roughly 5% observed a single time. Approximately 12% of the sample lies in the top ten.

Via the germline V gene, CDR1 is SQVTM and CDR2 ANQGSEA. Including the terminal cysteine and phenylalanine, the CDR3 comprises 10 residues. The only DNA kept is the CDR3, 30 bases in frame from the first base. The V and J ends are trimmed by 5 bases and 5 bases, leaving 4 bases between them. The sample in question was PBMCs, obtained at surgery. This clonotype originated in a male donor with early-stage non-small cell lung cancer. The chain was built from TRBV29-1 and TRBJ2-1, with the identity of the D gene unclear. CDR3 region: CSVNNNEQFF. At the DNA level, the sequence is TGCAGCGTTAATAACAATGAGCAGTTCTTC.